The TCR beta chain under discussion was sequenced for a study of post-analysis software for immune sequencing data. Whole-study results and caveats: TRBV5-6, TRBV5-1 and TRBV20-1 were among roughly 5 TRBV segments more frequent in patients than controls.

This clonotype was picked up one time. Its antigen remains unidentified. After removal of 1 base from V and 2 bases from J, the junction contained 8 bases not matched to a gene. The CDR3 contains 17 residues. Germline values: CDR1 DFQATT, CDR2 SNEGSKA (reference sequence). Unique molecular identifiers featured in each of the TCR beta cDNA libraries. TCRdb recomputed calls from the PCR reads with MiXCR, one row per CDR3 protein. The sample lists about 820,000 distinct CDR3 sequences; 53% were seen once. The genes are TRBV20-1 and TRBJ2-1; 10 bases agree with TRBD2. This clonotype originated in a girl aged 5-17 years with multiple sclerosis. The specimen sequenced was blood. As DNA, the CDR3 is TGCAGTGCTAGAGTTGCTAGCGGGAGAAGCGCCTACAATGAGCAGTTCTTC. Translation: CSARVASGRSAYNEQFF.